These 18 T cell receptor beta chains share one sample of origin, sequenced in a study of T-cell reconstitution after alpha-beta-depleted transplantation in children. Unique molecular identifiers were used to barcode this TCRbeta library. MiXCR, applied by TCRdb to the PCR reads, yields one record per CDR3 protein. The sample lists a few hundred thousand distinct CDR3 sequences, over 9% occurring once. The sequencing here drew on PBMCs from the stem cell graft donor, taken from the stem cell graft. The receptor source for this set is a human donor who donated a stem cell graft to a child with acute lymphoblastic leukemia.

The J gene is TRBJ2-1, the V gene TRBV4-2, with D perhaps TRBD2 (6 bases). The CDR3 is made up of 14 amino acids. Per germline, CDR1 LGHNA and CDR2 YNFKEQ. The V and J ends lost 4 bases and 3 bases respectively, with 10 bases between them. The CDR3 DNA reads as TGTGCCAGCAGCCCCCGGGACTTCTACAATGAGCAGTTCTTC. Translation gives CASSPRDFYNEQFF.

CDR3 DNA: TGTGCCAGCAGCTTATTGGTAGGCGACGAGCAGTACTTC. This sequence encodes CASSLLVGDEQYF. The genes are TRBV7-9 and TRBJ2-7; D ambiguous. The CDR3 runs 13 residues. The germline CDR1 and CDR2 sequences are SEHNR and FQNEAQ (reference sequence). The V and J ends lost 2 bases and 5 bases respectively, with 10 bases between them.

This clonotype was detected only a few times. V usage is TRBV12-3 or TRBV12-4 and J usage is TRBJ2-4, with TRBD2 matching 11 bases. The trim removed 2 bases at V and 9 bases at J, leaving 3 bases unmatched. The CDR3 has 14 residues. The CDR3 here is CASSLIAGGAIQYF. DNA of the CDR3: TGTGCCAGCAGTTTAATAGCGGGAGGGGCCATTCAGTACTTC.

The rearrangement uses TRBV5-1 and TRBJ2-5; 12 nucleotides line up with TRBD1. The CDR3 sequence is 17 residues long. The germline V gene has CDR1 SGHRS and CDR2 YFSETQ. V shed 4 bases and J 5 bases; nucleotides not matched to a gene: 12. CDR3 nucleotide sequence: TGCGCCAGCAGCACCCTCGGGACAGGGGGCCTCGGGGAGACCCAGTACTTC. It encodes CASSTLGTGGLGETQYF.

The sample holds a few counts of this clonotype. The chain has TRBV24-1 and TRBJ2-3, with D possibly being TRBD2 (6 bases). The V end was cut by 3 bases, the J end by 1 base, with 10 bases between. The germline gives CDR1 KGHDR, CDR2 SFDVKD. The CDR3 has 15 residues. The CDR3 loop is CATSDPPGGTDTQYF. As DNA, the CDR3 is TGTGCCACCAGTGATCCTCCGGGAGGCACAGATACGCAGTATTTT.

This clonotype was counted many times. This chain uses TRBV4-3 with TRBJ1-4; the D gene is possibly TRBD1 (6 bases). The CDR3 totals 17 residues. The V gene lost 1 base and the J gene lost 4 bases, with 16 bases spanning the gap. Germline CDR1 LGHNA, CDR2 YSLEER. The CDR3 bases are TGCGCCAGCAGCCAAGGAGGGCAGGGGCCCTTTAATGAAAAACTGTTTTTT. This gives the protein CASSQGGQGPFNEKLFF.

A few counts support this clonotype. V is TRBV12-3 or TRBV12-4 and J is TRBJ2-7; weak D call: TRBD2 (6 bases). The CDR3 consists of 11 residues. The V gene lost 8 bases and the J gene lost 11 bases, with 16 bases spanning the gap. The CDR3 region has the DNA TGTGCCAGCTCTCAGTCGGGGGAGGAGTACTTC. Translation: CASSQSGEEYF.

This clonotype was picked up a small number of times. The chain employs TRBV9 and TRBJ1-2, with D uncertain. In germline, CDR1 is SGDLS, CDR2 YYNGEE. Trimming removed 0 bases at V and 8 bases at J, with 20 bases between. This CDR3 has 16 amino acids. CDR3 sequence reads: CASSVDDAGRIGGYTF. CDR3 bases: TGTGCCAGCAGCGTAGACGACGCTGGGCGGATAGGCGGCTACACCTTC. Looking up the rest from reference TRBV9 and TRBJ1-2 gives the full variable domain: DSGVTQTPKHLITATGQRVTLRCSPRSGDLSVYWYQQSLDQGLQFLIQYYNGEERAKGNILERFSAQQFPDLHSELNLSSLELGDSALYFCASSVDDAGRIGGYTFGSGTRLTVV.

This clonotype was counted ten times or more. J is TRBJ2-1 and V is TRBV12-3 or TRBV12-4; 9 nucleotides align to TRBD2. The CDR3 totals 15 residues. The V gene end was trimmed by 3 bases and the J gene end by 3 bases; junction bases not matched to a gene: 3. The CDR3 sequence is CASSLGGRVYNEQFF. CDR3 coding DNA: TGTGCCAGCAGTTTGGGCGGGAGGGTCTACAATGAGCAGTTCTTC.

V and J are TRBV20-1 and TRBJ2-1; TRBD2 is a possible D gene (7 bases). The CDR3 consists of 19 residues. Germline V gene sequence: CDR1 DFQATT, CDR2 SNEGSKA (reference sequence). Trimming pared 2 bases from V and 1 base from J, leaving 24 bases between. CDR3 loop: CSARRPTGRRRGSYNEQFF. In DNA, the CDR3 is TGCAGTGCTAGAAGGCCTACCGGGAGGAGAAGGGGGTCCTACAATGAGCAGTTCTTC.

This clonotype was counted only a few times. The V call is TRBV5-1, the J call TRBJ2-1; D might be TRBD1 or TRBD2, each matching 7 bases. V was pared by 3 bases and J by 0 bases, with 16 bases between. Germline CDR1 is SGHRS and CDR2 is YFSETQ. CDR3 length: 17 residues. The CDR3 is CASSWGRGRSSYNEQFF. CDR3 DNA: TGCGCCAGCAGCTGGGGGAGGGGGCGGAGCTCCTACAATGAGCAGTTCTTC. Supplemented by reference TRBV5-1 and TRBJ2-1, the full variable domain reads KAGVTQTPRYLIKTRGQQVTLSCSPISGHRSVSWYQQTPGQGLQFLFEYFSETQRNKGNFPGRFSGRQFSNSRSEMNVSTLELGDSALYLCASSWGRGRSSYNEQFFGPGTRLTVL.

This clonotype was detected only a few times. The gene calls are TRBV14 and TRBJ1-2; D call uncertain. Germline V gene data show CDR1 as SGHDN and CDR2 as FVKESK. Trimming took off 3 bases at V and 4 bases at J, with 9 bases between the two ends. This CDR3 region has 13 residues. The CDR3 DNA reads TGTGCCAGCAGCCACTTGACCACCTATGGCTACACCTTC. This codes for CASSHLTTYGYTF. Together with reference TRBV14 and TRBJ1-2, the CDR3 gives the full variable domain: EAGVTQFPSHSVIEKGQTVTLRCDPISGHDNLYWYRRVMGKEIKFLLHFVKESKQDESGMPNNRFLAERTGGTYSTLKVQPAELEDSGVYFCASSHLTTYGYTFGSGTRLTVV.

CDR3 sequence (DNA): TGCAGCGTTGTTGACCCAGGGTCTTCCTACGAGCAGTACTTC. This sequence encodes CSVVDPGSSYEQYF. V usage is TRBV29-1 and J usage is TRBJ2-7; possibly TRBD1 for D (5 bases). Trimming removed 4 bases from V and 1 base from J, with 14 bases in between. Germline CDR1 reads SQVTM; CDR2 reads ANQGSEA. This CDR3 comprises 14 residues.

A few counts support this clonotype. One end of the junction varies from germline; a read error may be responsible. The chain couples TRBV27 to TRBJ2-4, with D hard to call. CDR3 size: 16 residues. The V gene's germline CDR1 is MNHEY and CDR2 SMNVEV (reference sequence). The CDR3 DNA is TGTGCCAGCAGTTTATCCCCTGGGATAGCCAAAAACAGTCAGTACTTC. As protein: CASSLSPGIAKNSQYF.

This clonotype showed up just a few times. This chain connects TRBV7-9 to TRBJ2-5, with D tentatively TRBD2 (6 bases). The CDR3 runs 14 residues. The germline V and J ends were trimmed by 5 bases and 5 bases, with 15 bases remaining between them. The germline V gene has CDR1 SEHNR and CDR2 FQNEAQ (reference sequence). The CDR3, as DNA: TGTGCCAGCAGCGTCGCCCCGGGAGCCGAGACCCAGTACTTC. It specifies CASSVAPGAETQYF.

At least ten counts were recorded for this clonotype. The J gene is TRBJ2-7, the V gene TRBV5-1; TRBD2 is a possible D gene (6 bases). The CDR3 is made up of 15 amino acids. The germline CDR1 and CDR2 sequences are SGHRS and YFSETQ. V lost 4 bases, J lost 5 bases, and 19 bases lay in between. CDR3 region: CASSPKWRDFHEQYF. Here the CDR3 DNA reads TGCGCCAGCAGCCCAAAGTGGAGGGACTTCCACGAGCAGTACTTC. Using reference TRBV5-1 and TRBJ2-7 for the parts outside the CDR3, the full variable domain is KAGVTQTPRYLIKTRGQQVTLSCSPISGHRSVSWYQQTPGQGLQFLFEYFSETQRNKGNFPGRFSGRQFSNSRSEMNVSTLELGDSALYLCASSPKWRDFHEQYFGPGTRLTVT.

The chain has TRBV19 and TRBJ1-5; D is unclear. CDR1 LNHDA and CDR2 SQIVND come from the germline V gene (reference sequence). V lost 2 bases, J lost 1 base, and 15 bases lay in between. The CDR3 consists of 17 residues. This CDR3 is CASSISPARRSNQPQHF. CDR3 in DNA: TGTGCCAGTAGTATATCTCCCGCAAGGCGGAGCAATCAGCCCCAGCATTTT.

There are many counts of this clonotype. The rearrangement links TRBV5-6 to TRBJ1-4; D possibly corresponds to TRBD1 (5 bases). Germline V CDR1 and CDR2: SGHDT, YYEEEE. The CDR3 is 14 residues long. Trimming shortened V by 4 bases and J by 4 bases, and 11 bases separated the two germline ends. The CDR3 loop is CASSPDGGNEKLFF. DNA for the CDR3: TGTGCCAGCAGCCCCGATGGGGGTAATGAAAAACTGTTTTTT.